These 2 T cell receptor beta chains originate from one sample sequenced in a study of cytomegalovirus exposure and HLA in healthy donors. The primer mix had 60 Vbeta and 13 Jbeta primers. Only in-frame clones appear in the TCRdb table, and some are missing; sequencing was by immunoSEQ multiplex PCR. The sample consists of over 150,000 clones, over 75% of them appearing once. Input material: PBMCs. The receptors were sampled from a human donor in good health.

The chain uses TRBV19 and TRBJ1-6; D perhaps matches TRBD1 (6 bases). V dropped 4 bases and J dropped 1 base, with 17 bases sitting between them. The CDR3 is 18 residues long. Germline loops: CDR1 LNHDA, CDR2 SQIVND (reference sequence). The CDR3 spells CASSTLRGQNSYNSPLHF. The CDR3 bases are TGTGCCAGTAGTACCCTCAGGGGCCAGAATTCCTATAATTCACCCCTCCACTTT.

The chain couples TRBV4-2 to TRBJ2-2; TRBD2 matches 13 bases. Germline-derived CDR1 and CDR2 are LGHNA and YNFKEQ. The CDR3 has 18 amino acids. V gave up 2 bases and J gave up 2 bases; unmatched junction bases: 5. CDR3 DNA: TGTGCCAGCAGCCAACGACTAGCGGGGGGCCAAAACACCGGGGAGCTGTTTTTT. This encodes CASSQRLAGGQNTGELFF.